The present T cell receptor beta chain was sequenced within a study of shared clonotypes between healthy human individuals. Germline V gene lookup returns CDR1 SGHRS and CDR2 YFSETQ. The CDR3 contains 17 residues. Trimming cost V 4 bases and J 0 bases; bases outside gene matches: 9. The assay used deep level. In the original analysis: For the immunoSEQ data, sequences were junction-only without quality scores, so filtering differed. Clones were read by immunoSEQ multiplex PCR, and TCRdb kept only the in-frame ones, dropping some. The V and J calls and clone size are taken from that table; D and trimming were inferred from the DNA. This table holds about 480,000 clones, approximately 79% found once.

The chain is built from TRBV5-1 and TRBJ1-3; TRBD1 matches 8 bases. The sample taken for sequencing was PBMCs. This receptor was taken from a woman aged 40 to 55 in good health. Some clones in this sample may be carry-over from other donors' samples. CDR3 bases: TGCGCCAGCAGCCTAGAGGGGACAGGTTTCTCTGGAAACACCATATATTTT. This gives the protein CASSLEGTGFSGNTIYF. Filled out from reference TRBV5-1 and TRBJ1-3, the complete variable domain reads KAGVTQTPRYLIKTRGQQVTLSCSPISGHRSVSWYQQTPGQGLQFLFEYFSETQRNKGNFPGRFSGRQFSNSRSEMNVSTLELGDSALYLCASSLEGTGFSGNTIYFGEGSWLTVV.